This TCR beta chain came from a study of T-cell memory formation after mild COVID-19. Study-wide context: TCR clusters largely stayed donor specific.

5'RACE primed from the constant segment yielded TCR alpha and TCR beta cDNA libraries bearing sample barcodes and UMIs. TCRdb re-analysed the 5' RACE reads in MiXCR, keeping a single row per CDR3 protein. The data hold roughly 450,000 distinct CDR3 sequences, with roughly 18% observed a single time. This clonotype was seen more than once but under ten times. Antigen: not known. Study outcomes and limitations: Pre-infection memory already had some responding clones, implying cross-reactive memory joined. CM and EM subsets held most contracting CD4+ clones; EMRA held CD8+ ones.

The CDR3 has 16 amino acids. V trimming: 0 bases; J trimming: 1 base; junction bases outside the gene matches: 4. CDR1 and CDR2 from the germline V gene are LGHNA and YSLEER. Sequencing was carried out using PBMCs or a T cell subset sorted from them (not recorded which). The clonotype originates from an adult woman who had mild COVID-19 (a few samples of this study predate the infection). Cell type and time point are not known. V and J are TRBV4-3 and TRBJ1-1; 8 nucleotides agree with TRBD1. CDR3 protein: CASSQEPQGANTEAFF. The CDR3 coding sequence is TGCGCCAGCAGCCAAGAGCCCCAGGGGGCGAACACTGAAGCTTTCTTT.